This TCR beta chain was retrieved from a study of CD8 T cells in ankylosing spondylitis. The study's findings and limits: Characteristic of ankylosing spondylitis blood, it appeared, was a TCR beta motif comprising roughly eight highly homologous variants.

This clonotype was picked up many times. Its antigen is unidentified. V lost 6 bases and J lost 2; bases outside the gene matches: 4. Germline V gene sequence: CDR1 MNHEY, CDR2 SVGAGI. The length of the CDR3 is 15 residues. Researchers built TCR beta libraries using quantitative 5'-RACE with molecular barcodes. From the 5' RACE reads, TCRdb called clonotypes with MiXCR, one entry per CDR3 protein. The sample holds approximately 40,000 distinct CDR3 sequences; 6% are singletons and the top ten take roughly 12%. The chain employs TRBV6-5 and TRBJ2-5, with TRBD2 matching 12 bases. Sequenced material: blood, either unsorted or a sorted T cell fraction (not recorded which). The clonotype originates from a male donor with ankylosing spondylitis or in good health (not recorded which). CDR3: CASRPTSGGQETQYF. The CDR3 nucleotides read TGTGCCAGCAGGCCGACTAGCGGGGGACAAGAGACCCAGTACTTC.